A single T cell receptor (beta chain) is shown here with its context. The sample is drawn from a study of T-cell reconstitution after alpha-beta-depleted transplantation in children. This CDR3 region has 15 residues. Germline CDR1 is ENHRY and CDR2 is SYGVKD. Unmatched junction bases numbered 5, after V lost 4 bases and J lost 5 bases. The authors prepared the TCRbeta library with unique molecular identifiers. MiXCR, run by TCRdb on the PCR reads, gives a single entry per CDR3 protein. The sample includes about 540,000 distinct CDR3 sequences, approximately 30% of them seen just once. This sequence originates from a boy in the first two years of life with Wiskott-Aldrich syndrome, due to receive a stem cell transplant. Specimen: PBMCs, collected before TCRalphabeta/CD19-depleted stem cell transplant. The chain is built from TRBV10-3 and TRBJ2-1; 10 nucleotides match TRBD2. CDR3 coding DNA: TGTGCCATCAGTGGTCCACTAGCGGGACACAATGAGCAGTTCTTC. Its protein is CAISGPLAGHNEQFF.